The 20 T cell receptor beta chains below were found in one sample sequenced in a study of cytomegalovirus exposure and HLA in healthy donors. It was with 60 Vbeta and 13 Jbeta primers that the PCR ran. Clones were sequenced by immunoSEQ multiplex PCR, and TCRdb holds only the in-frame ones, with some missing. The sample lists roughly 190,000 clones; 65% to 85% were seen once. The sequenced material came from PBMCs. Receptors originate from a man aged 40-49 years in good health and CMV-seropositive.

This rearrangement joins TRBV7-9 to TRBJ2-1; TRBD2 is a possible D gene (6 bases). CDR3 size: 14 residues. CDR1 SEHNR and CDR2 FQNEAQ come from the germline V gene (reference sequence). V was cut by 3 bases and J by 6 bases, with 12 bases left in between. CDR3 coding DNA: TGTGCCAGCAGCTTCAACGCGGGATTCAATGAGCAGTTCTTC. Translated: CASSFNAGFNEQFF.

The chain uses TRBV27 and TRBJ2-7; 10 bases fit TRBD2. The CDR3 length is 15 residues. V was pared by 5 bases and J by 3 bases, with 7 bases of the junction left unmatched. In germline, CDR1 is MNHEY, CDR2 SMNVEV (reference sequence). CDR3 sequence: CASSVASGRGYEQYF. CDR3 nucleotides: TGTGCCAGCAGTGTGGCTAGCGGGAGAGGCTACGAGCAGTACTTC.

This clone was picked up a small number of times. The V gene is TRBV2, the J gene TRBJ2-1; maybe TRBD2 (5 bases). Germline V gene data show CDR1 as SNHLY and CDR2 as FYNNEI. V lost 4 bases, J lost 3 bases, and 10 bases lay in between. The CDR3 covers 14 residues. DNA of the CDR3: TGTGCCAGCAGTGCGGGGAAGGGCTACAATGAGCAGTTCTTC. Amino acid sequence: CASSAGKGYNEQFF.

The CDR3 DNA is TGTGCCAGCAGCTGGCTAGCGGGAGCCTCCGAGCAGTACTTC. Its translation: CASSWLAGASEQYF. The J gene is TRBJ2-7, the V gene TRBV5-6; 10 bases align to TRBD2. With V trimmed by 3 bases and J by 6 bases, 6 bases remained unmatched. Germline V lookup: CDR1 SGHDT, CDR2 YYEEEE. The CDR3 totals 14 residues.

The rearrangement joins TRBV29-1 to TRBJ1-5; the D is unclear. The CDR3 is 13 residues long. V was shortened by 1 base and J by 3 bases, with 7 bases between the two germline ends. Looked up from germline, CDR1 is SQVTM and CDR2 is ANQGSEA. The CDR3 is CSVEVQVNQPQHF. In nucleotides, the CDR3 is TGCAGCGTTGAAGTACAAGTCAATCAGCCCCAGCATTTT.

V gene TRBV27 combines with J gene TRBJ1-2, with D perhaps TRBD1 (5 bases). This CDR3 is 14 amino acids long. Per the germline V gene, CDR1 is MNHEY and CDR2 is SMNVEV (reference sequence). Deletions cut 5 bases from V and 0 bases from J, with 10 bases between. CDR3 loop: CASSTTRANYGYTF. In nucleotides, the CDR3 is TGTGCCAGCAGTACCACCAGGGCTAACTATGGCTACACCTTC.

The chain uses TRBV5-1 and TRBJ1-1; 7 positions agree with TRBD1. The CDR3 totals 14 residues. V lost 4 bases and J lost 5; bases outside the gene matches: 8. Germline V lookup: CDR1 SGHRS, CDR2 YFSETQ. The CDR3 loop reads CASSVYRGSTEAFF. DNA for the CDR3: TGCGCCAGCAGCGTCTACAGGGGTTCGACTGAAGCTTTCTTT.

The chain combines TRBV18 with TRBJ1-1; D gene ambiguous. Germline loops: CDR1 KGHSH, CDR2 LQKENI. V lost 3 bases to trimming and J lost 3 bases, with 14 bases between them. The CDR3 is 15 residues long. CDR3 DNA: TGTGCCAGCTCACCTTTCTCCTCCTCGGACACTGAAGCTTTCTTT. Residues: CASSPFSSSDTEAFF.

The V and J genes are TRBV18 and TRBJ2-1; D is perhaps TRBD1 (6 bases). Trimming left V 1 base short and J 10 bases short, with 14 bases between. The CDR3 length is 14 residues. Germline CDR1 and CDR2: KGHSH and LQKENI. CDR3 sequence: CASSPQEQGMEQFF. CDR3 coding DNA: TGTGCCAGCTCACCACAAGAACAGGGCATGGAGCAGTTCTTC.

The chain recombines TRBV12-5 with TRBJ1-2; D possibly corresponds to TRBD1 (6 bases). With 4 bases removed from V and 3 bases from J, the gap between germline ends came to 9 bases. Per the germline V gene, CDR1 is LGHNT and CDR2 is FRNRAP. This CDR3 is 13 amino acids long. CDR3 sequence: CASGSDSDYGYTF. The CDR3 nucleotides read TGTGCTAGTGGTTCGGACAGCGACTATGGCTACACCTTC.

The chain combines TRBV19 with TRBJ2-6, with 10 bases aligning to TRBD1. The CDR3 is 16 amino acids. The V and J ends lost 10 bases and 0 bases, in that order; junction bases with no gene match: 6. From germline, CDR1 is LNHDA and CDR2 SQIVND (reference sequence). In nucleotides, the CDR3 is TGTGCCACCGGGACAGGGGAAAGCTCTGGGGCCAACGTCCTGACTTTC. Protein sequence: CATGTGESSGANVLTF.

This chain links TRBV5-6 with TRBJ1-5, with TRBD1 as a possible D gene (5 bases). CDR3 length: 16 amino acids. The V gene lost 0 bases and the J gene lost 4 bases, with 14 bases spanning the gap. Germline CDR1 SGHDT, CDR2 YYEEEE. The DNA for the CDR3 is TGTGCCAGCAGCTTGGCCGGGCAGGGTGGTAATCAGCCCCAGCATTTT. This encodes CASSLAGQGGNQPQHF.

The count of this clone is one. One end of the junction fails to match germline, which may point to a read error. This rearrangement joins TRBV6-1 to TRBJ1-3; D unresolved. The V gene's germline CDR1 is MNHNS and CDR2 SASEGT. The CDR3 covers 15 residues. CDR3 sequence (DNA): TGTGCCAGCAGTGAAATTCCTAGTTCTGGAAGCACCATATATTTT. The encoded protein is CASSEIPSSGSTIYF.

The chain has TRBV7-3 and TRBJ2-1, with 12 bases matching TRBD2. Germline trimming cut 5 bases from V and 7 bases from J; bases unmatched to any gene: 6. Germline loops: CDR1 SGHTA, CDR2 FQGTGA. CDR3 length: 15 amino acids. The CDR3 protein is CASSLTSGRGNEQFF. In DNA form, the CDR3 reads TGTGCCAGCAGCCTGACTAGCGGGAGAGGAAATGAGCAGTTCTTC.

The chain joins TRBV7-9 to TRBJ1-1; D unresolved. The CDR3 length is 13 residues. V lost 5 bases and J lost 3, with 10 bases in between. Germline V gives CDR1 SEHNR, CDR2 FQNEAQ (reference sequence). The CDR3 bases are TGTGCCAGCAGCCGGCAACGGGACACTGAAGCTTTCTTT. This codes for CASSRQRDTEAFF.

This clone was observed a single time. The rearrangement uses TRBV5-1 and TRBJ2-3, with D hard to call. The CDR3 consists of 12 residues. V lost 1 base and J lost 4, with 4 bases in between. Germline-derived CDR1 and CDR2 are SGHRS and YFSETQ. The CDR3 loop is CASSLSADTQYF. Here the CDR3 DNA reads TGCGCCAGCAGCTTGTCCGCAGATACGCAGTATTTT.

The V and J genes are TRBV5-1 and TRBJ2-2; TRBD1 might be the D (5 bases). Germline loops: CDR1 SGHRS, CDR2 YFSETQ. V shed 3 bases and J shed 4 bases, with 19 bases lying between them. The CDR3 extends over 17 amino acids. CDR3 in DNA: TGCGCCAGCAGCTCCCAATCGATCGGGCAGGGCACCGGGGAGCTGTTTTTT. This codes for CASSSQSIGQGTGELFF.

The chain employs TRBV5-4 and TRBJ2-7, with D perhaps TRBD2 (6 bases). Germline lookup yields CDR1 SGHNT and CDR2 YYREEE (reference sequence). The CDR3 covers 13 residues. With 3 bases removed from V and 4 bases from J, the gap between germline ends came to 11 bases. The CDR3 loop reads CASSWDSRYEQYF. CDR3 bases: TGTGCCAGCAGCTGGGACTCCCGGTACGAGCAGTACTTC.

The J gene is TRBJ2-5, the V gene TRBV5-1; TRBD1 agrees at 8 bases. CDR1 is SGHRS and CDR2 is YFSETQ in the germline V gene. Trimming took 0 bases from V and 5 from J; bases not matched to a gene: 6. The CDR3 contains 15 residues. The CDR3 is CASSLGAGGRETQYF. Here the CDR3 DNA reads TGCGCCAGCAGCTTGGGTGCAGGGGGCCGGGAGACCCAGTACTTC.

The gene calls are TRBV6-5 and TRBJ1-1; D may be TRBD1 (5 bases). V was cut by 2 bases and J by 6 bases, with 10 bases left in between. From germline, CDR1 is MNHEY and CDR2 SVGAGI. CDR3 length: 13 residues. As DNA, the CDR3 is TGTGCCAGCAGTTACAGGGGAGGGGCTGAAGCTTTCTTT. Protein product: CASSYRGGAEAFF.